Listed here are 9 T cell receptor beta chains from one sample, sequenced in a study of Tregs in tolerant kidney transplant recipients (dated by TCRdb to the late 2010s). Library preparation employed the immunoSEQ multiplex PCR assay. Drawn from immuneACCESS, this table holds only the in-frame rearrangements with V and J called that TCRdb kept. Clones are partly lost; checked studies trace under half to an unresolved V gene and leave the rest unexplained. Here the sample has about 83,000 clones; under 98% occur a single time. Jointly, the top ten make up around 0.5% of the sample. Interpreted using the paper, the time point label stands for: blood sample drawn before combined kidney and bone marrow transplant. The input for sequencing was CD4+ T cells from blood, taken before the transplant. The source is a human donor who received a combined kidney and bone marrow transplant.

The CDR3 DNA reads as TGTGCCAGCAGGGGGACTAGCGGGAGCAACGAGCAGTACTTC. Residues: CASRGTSGSNEQYF. The chain employs TRBV2 and TRBJ2-7; 14 nucleotides align to TRBD2. V was pared by 6 bases and J by 5 bases, with 3 bases of the junction left unmatched. The length of the CDR3 is 14 residues. Germline V gives CDR1 SNHLY, CDR2 FYNNEI.

This chain joins TRBV7-2 and TRBJ1-2; 8 bases match TRBD1. CDR1 and CDR2 from the germline V gene are SGHTA and FQGNSA. This CDR3 has 16 residues. The junction had 13 bases not matched to a gene; V was cut back by 5 bases and J by 5 bases. CDR3 nucleotide sequence: TGTGCCAGCAGCGGGGGACGGGACAGGTCCTCTTATGGCTACACCTTC. Translated: CASSGGRDRSSYGYTF.

About this clone itself: This sample also contains other DNA sequences that code for the same CDR3. The rearrangement links TRBV7-2 to TRBJ2-7; 8 nucleotides agree with TRBD1. Germline V lookup: CDR1 SGHTA, CDR2 FQGNSA. This CDR3 has 15 amino acids. Trimming took 5 bases from V and 0 from J; bases not matched to a gene: 6. DNA for the CDR3: TGTGCCAGCAGCCCAGGACAGGGCAGCTCCTACGAGCAGTACTTC. It codes for CASSPGQGSSYEQYF.

V usage is TRBV7-2 and J usage is TRBJ2-7, with 8 bases fitting TRBD1. Germline CDR1 reads SGHTA; CDR2 reads FQGNSA. V lost 5 bases and J lost 4; bases outside the gene matches: 4. The CDR3 has 13 amino acids. The CDR3 DNA is TGTGCCAGCAGCCGCAGGGGGCGGTACGAGCAGTACTTC. This sequence encodes CASSRRGRYEQYF.

This clone was found once. The V gene is TRBV6-1, the J gene TRBJ1-4; tentatively, D is TRBD1 (5 bases). The CDR3 has 16 residues. Trimming left V 0 bases short and J 3 bases short, with 11 bases between. The germline gives CDR1 MNHNS, CDR2 SASEGT. The CDR3 is CASSEAGTEPNEKLFF. The CDR3 DNA sequence: TGTGCCAGCAGTGAAGCCGGGACTGAACCTAATGAAAAACTGTTTTTT.

The gene calls are TRBV20-1 and TRBJ1-2; the D is unclear. CDR1 is DFQATT and CDR2 is SNEGSKA in the germline V gene (reference sequence). Trimming took off 5 bases at V and 4 bases at J, with 8 bases between the two ends. The CDR3 runs to 11 residues. The CDR3 loop is CSASGIYGYTF. The CDR3 region has the DNA TGCAGTGCTTCCGGGATCTATGGCTACACCTTC.

This chain connects TRBV11-3 to TRBJ2-5; D possibly corresponds to TRBD1 (5 bases). CDR3 length: 14 amino acids. Germline CDR1 SGHNT, CDR2 YENEEA. Trimming took 5 bases from V and 1 from J, leaving 11 bases between them. CDR3 in amino acids: CASSERQLQETQYF. The CDR3 DNA is TGTGCCAGCAGCGAACGACAGCTCCAAGAGACCCAGTACTTC. The full variable domain, rest sourced from reference TRBV11-3 and TRBJ2-5, is EAGVVQSPRYKIIEKKQPVAFWCNPISGHNTLYWYLQNLGQGPELLIRYENEEAVDDSQLPKDRFSAERLKGVDSTLKIQPAELGDSAVYLCASSERQLQETQYFGPGTRLLVL.

The chain recombines TRBV18 with TRBJ1-5; TRBD1 is a possible D gene (5 bases). The CDR3 totals 15 residues. Trimming removed 2 bases from V and 1 base from J, with 9 bases in between. The germline V gene has CDR1 KGHSH and CDR2 LQKENI. The CDR3 region is CASSPGPGSNQPQHF. The CDR3 bases are TGTGCCAGCTCACCAGGGCCAGGGAGCAATCAGCCCCAGCATTTT.

The chain is built from TRBV5-6 and TRBJ1-1; tentatively, D is TRBD1 (6 bases). This CDR3 comprises 13 residues. Trimming stripped 3 bases from V and 3 bases from J, with 9 bases between. Germline V lookup: CDR1 SGHDT, CDR2 YYEEEE. For the CDR3, the DNA is TGTGCCAGCAGCTGGCGACAGGACACTGAAGCTTTCTTT. Its translation: CASSWRQDTEAFF.